Listed below are T cell receptor beta chains from one sample, sequenced in a study of T cell responses to AZD1222 COVID-19 vaccine. The assay was immunoSEQ multiplex PCR, and TCRdb's table has in-frame clones only and misses some. This sample carries about 53,000 clones, about 87% of them seen once, and the ten largest clones take less than 3%. The sample here was peripheral blood, taken 28 days after the second AZD1222 dose. All receptors come from an adult who received the AZD1222 COVID-19 vaccine. Both conserved end residues are trimmed from each CDR3.

V: TRBV3-1/TRBV3-2; length: 12; J: TRBJ2-7; CDR3: ASSRGPTDYEQY
V: TRBV7-8; length: 13; J: TRBJ2-3; CDR3: ASSATGGATDTQY
V: TRBV3-1/TRBV3-2; length: 13; J: TRBJ1-6; CDR3: ASSQVLGTASPLH
V: TRBV19; length: 12; J: TRBJ1-1; CDR3: ASSGLGGEGEAF
V: TRBV19; length: 14; J: TRBJ2-6; CDR3: ASSPGTGAGANVLT
V: TRBV4-2; length: 12; J: TRBJ2-7; CDR3: ASSRRDGNYEQY
V: TRBV28; length: 10; J: TRBJ2-2; CDR3: ASSVRDRELF
V: TRBV3-1/TRBV3-2; length: 15; J: TRBJ1-6; CDR3: ASSQGEAGTFLSPLH
V: TRBV7-6; length: 17; J: TRBJ2-1; CDR3: ASSLGLAGGSHPYNEQF
V: TRBV28; length: 13; J: TRBJ1-5; CDR3: ASSLGDRSNQPQH
V: TRBV28; length: 12; J: TRBJ1-2; CDR3: ASRIGQPHYGYT
V: TRBV6-6; length: 16; J: TRBJ2-1; CDR3: ASSLGGGGSNSYNEQF
V: TRBV5-1; length: 14; J: TRBJ2-2; CDR3: ASSSGLAGRGGELF
V: TRBV7-6; length: 10; J: TRBJ2-7; CDR3: ASSPVTREQY
V: TRBV5-4; length: 13; J: TRBJ1-3; CDR3: ASSSGTHSGNTIY
V: TRBV30; length: 13; J: TRBJ1-1; CDR3: ACRPATGMNTEAF
V: TRBV24-1; length: 12; J: TRBJ1-6; CDR3: ATSDSAKNSPLH
V: TRBV4-2; length: 14; J: TRBJ2-1; CDR3: ASSQAVSGPYNEQF
V: TRBV11-2; length: 14; J: TRBJ1-1; CDR3: ASSLERTGGRTEAF
V: TRBV11-3; length: 10; J: TRBJ2-3; CDR3: ASSPDTDTQY
V: TRBV7-8; length: 14; J: TRBJ2-1; CDR3: ASSRTTGISYNEQF
V: TRBV19; length: 12; J: TRBJ2-7; CDR3: ASSRTGGSYEQY
V: TRBV18; length: 13; J: TRBJ1-1; CDR3: ASSPMGGKNTEAF
V: TRBV11-2; length: 15; J: TRBJ2-7; CDR3: ASSLEYGRTGGYEQY
V: TRBV29-1; length: 12; J: TRBJ1-6; CDR3: SVLLGEGRSPLH
V: TRBV3-1/TRBV3-2; length: 11; J: TRBJ1-3; CDR3: ASSQIGGNTIY
V: TRBV19; length: 12; J: TRBJ2-2; CDR3: ASKEGTQHRELF